What follows are 30 T cell receptor beta chains derived from one specimen sequenced in a study of blood T cell repertoires in COVID-19. TCRdb's copy holds only in-frame clones and misses some; the assay was immunoSEQ multiplex PCR. Here the sample spans around 200,000 clones, about 83% being singletons. The sample taken for sequencing was peripheral blood. Every receptor here comes from a woman younger than 30 who had recovered from COVID-19.

This clone is a singleton in its sample. The chain recombines TRBV5-4 with TRBJ1-5; no clear D gene. V lost 4 bases and J 7 bases, leaving 12 bases between the germline ends. Germline V gene sequence: CDR1 SGHNT, CDR2 YYREEE (reference sequence). The CDR3 has 13 residues. This chain's CDR3 is CASSPTGGQPQHF. The CDR3, as DNA: TGTGCCAGCAGCCCGACCGGAGGGCAGCCCCAGCATTTT.

This chain uses TRBV25-1 with TRBJ2-1, with D possibly matching TRBD2 (5 bases). This CDR3 spans 14 amino acids. Trimming took 2 bases from V and 4 from J, leaving 9 bases between them. Germline values: CDR1 MGHDK, CDR2 SYGVNS. CDR3 DNA: TGTGCCAGCAGTGAAGCCGGACTTTACAATGAGCAGTTCTTC. Amino acids: CASSEAGLYNEQFF.

Turning to this clone: Other nucleotide sequences from this sample produce the same CDR3. V and J are TRBV9 and TRBJ1-1, with D perhaps matching TRBD1 (6 bases). Germline V gives CDR1 SGDLS, CDR2 YYNGEE. Trimming pared 0 bases from V and 1 base from J, leaving 7 bases between. This CDR3 region has 14 residues. In DNA, the CDR3 is TGTGCCAGCAGCGTAGGGACAGAGAACACTGAAGCTTTCTTT. It yields the protein CASSVGTENTEAFF.

The V call is TRBV25-1, the J call TRBJ1-2, with TRBD1 identical over 12 bases. Germline CDR1 and CDR2: MGHDK and SYGVNS. CDR3 length: 15 amino acids. V lost 2 bases, J lost 7 bases, and 5 bases stayed unmatched. The CDR3 sequence is CASSEPGQGAGGYTF. The CDR3 DNA sequence: TGTGCCAGCAGTGAACCGGGACAGGGGGCGGGTGGCTACACCTTC.

The rearrangement joins TRBV20-1 to TRBJ1-2; D gene unclear. CDR1 is DFQATT, CDR2 SNEGSKA, per germline (reference sequence). V lost 3 bases to trimming and J lost 4 bases, with 12 bases between them. The CDR3 contains 13 residues. CDR3 region: CSASPDISYGYTF. Here the CDR3 DNA reads TGCAGTGCTAGTCCCGACATCTCCTATGGCTACACCTTC.

CDR3 sequence (DNA): TGTGCCTGGCTGGCAGCCGGGACAATGAACACTGAAGCTTTCTTT. Its protein is CAWLAAGTMNTEAFF. The chain links TRBV30 to TRBJ1-1; the D gene is possibly TRBD1 (6 bases). This CDR3 contains 15 residues. Trimming cost V 5 bases and J 0 bases, with 16 bases left between them. From germline, CDR1 is GTSNPN and CDR2 SVGIG (reference sequence).

This chain joins TRBV21-1 and TRBJ1-4; the D call in the table, TRBD1, was not verified against the DNA. TRBV21-1 is a pseudogene locus. CDR3 length: 15 amino acids. The CDR3 is CASSKEGTGDEKLFF. DNA of the CDR3: TGTGCCAGCAGCAAAGAGGGGACAGGGGATGAAAAACTGTTTTTT.

This clone was detected only once. CDR3 amino acids: CATSDPGQVFSEQFF. The CDR3 region has the DNA TGTGCCACCAGTGATCCAGGACAGGTTTTCTCTGAGCAGTTCTTC. V is TRBV24-1 and J is TRBJ2-1; TRBD1 matches 7 bases. The trim removed 3 bases at V and 9 bases at J, leaving 10 bases unmatched. The V gene's germline CDR1 is KGHDR and CDR2 SFDVKD. The CDR3 consists of 15 residues.

The chain couples TRBV7-3 to TRBJ1-5; 7 bases fit TRBD1. J gave up 0 bases and V 5 bases, and 16 bases lay outside the gene matches. The CDR3 is 19 residues long. Germline V gene lookup returns CDR1 SGHTA and CDR2 FQGTGA. CDR3: CASSPRTGHRMNSNQPQHF. CDR3 DNA: TGTGCCAGCAGCCCGAGGACAGGACACCGAATGAATAGCAATCAGCCCCAGCATTTT. The full variable domain, its missing parts supplied by reference TRBV7-3 and TRBJ1-5, is GAGVSQTPSNKVTEKGKYVELRCDPISGHTALYWYRQSLGQGPEFLIYFQGTGAADDSGLPNDRFFAVRPEGSVSTLKIQRTERGDSAVYLCASSPRTGHRMNSNQPQHFGDGTRLSIL.

This clone was counted once. The chain uses TRBV27 and TRBJ1-2; 8 bases agree with TRBD1. CDR1 is MNHEY and CDR2 is SMNVEV in the germline V gene (reference sequence). The junction had 13 bases not matched to a gene; V was cut back by 6 bases and J by 7 bases. The CDR3 is 15 amino acids. CDR3 region: CASRSGPQGVGGYTF. The CDR3 DNA sequence: TGTGCCAGCAGAAGTGGACCACAGGGGGTGGGTGGCTACACCTTC.

As regards this clone: Other DNA sequences in this specimen translate into the identical CDR3. The chain uses TRBV6-5 and TRBJ1-1; D gene ambiguous. CDR3 length equals 11 residues. Per the germline V gene, CDR1 is MNHEY and CDR2 is SVGAGI. The V end was cut by 5 bases, the J end by 7 bases, with 8 bases between. In DNA form, the CDR3 reads TGTGCCAGCAGTCTCCTCGGTGAAGCTTTCTTT. Translated, it gives CASSLLGEAFF.

CDR3 nucleotides: TGTGCCAGCAGTGGGTTAGGACATCTCACCGGGGAGCTGTTTTTT. This translates into CASSGLGHLTGELFF. The chain joins TRBV2 to TRBJ2-2, with D tentatively TRBD1 (5 bases). The CDR3 extends over 15 amino acids. Trimming removed 4 bases from V and 4 bases from J, with 13 bases in between. CDR1 SNHLY and CDR2 FYNNEI come from the germline V gene.

The table lists this clone with a count of one. The rearrangement links TRBV7-2 to TRBJ1-6; no clear D. The V gene lost 3 bases and the J gene lost 5 bases, with 14 bases spanning the gap. CDR1 SGHTA and CDR2 FQGNSA come from the germline V gene. The CDR3 spans 16 residues. The CDR3 sequence is CASSLFAPSNNSPLHF. CDR3 nucleotide sequence: TGTGCCAGCAGCTTGTTTGCTCCCAGTAATAATTCACCCCTCCACTTT.

J is TRBJ2-3 and V is TRBV2, with 7 nucleotides matching TRBD1. Germline CDR1 is SNHLY and CDR2 is FYNNEI. CDR3 length: 18 amino acids. The ends lost 8 bases at V and 5 bases at J; junction bases unmatched: 22. Here the CDR3 DNA reads TGTGCCAGCGGGACAGTCCGTGGCAGGGTCTTTCTTGGAGATACGCAGTATTTT. Protein sequence: CASGTVRGRVFLGDTQYF. Supplemented by reference TRBV2 and TRBJ2-3, the full variable domain reads EPEVTQTPSHQVTQMGQEVILRCVPISNHLYFYWYRQILGQKVEFLVSFYNNEISEKSEIFDDQFSVERPDGSNFTLKIRSTKLEDSAMYFCASGTVRGRVFLGDTQYFGPGTRLTVL.

The rearrangement joins TRBV6-2 or TRBV6-3 to TRBJ1-1; unclear D gene. Germline values: CDR1 MNHEY, CDR2 SVGEGT. The CDR3 has 14 amino acids. The V end lost 2 bases, the J end lost 1 base, and 8 bases lay between the germline ends. In nucleotides, the CDR3 is TGTGCCAGCAGTTACGCGGGTCGGAACACTGAAGCTTTCTTT. Translated, it gives CASSYAGRNTEAFF.

The J gene is TRBJ1-4, the V gene TRBV3-1 (or the pseudogene TRBV3-2), with 7 bases that match TRBD1. The V gene end was trimmed by 6 bases and the J gene end by 6 bases; junction bases not matched to a gene: 7. The CDR3 runs to 14 residues. Germline-derived CDR1 and CDR2 are LGHDT and YNNKEL (reference sequence). The CDR3 DNA sequence: TGTGCCAGCAGACACCGGACAGGCTATGAAAAACTGTTTTTT. It codes for CASRHRTGYEKLFF.

The rearrangement links TRBV12-3 or TRBV12-4 to TRBJ1-2; 7 positions agree with TRBD1. CDR3 length equals 11 residues. The junction had 2 bases not matched to a gene; V was cut back by 6 bases and J by 7 bases. CDR3 DNA sequence: TGTGCCAGCAGGACAGGGTTTGGCTACACCTTC. Its protein product is CASRTGFGYTF.

This clone was seen more than once but under ten times. J is TRBJ1-1 and V is TRBV30; tentatively, D is TRBD1 (5 bases). Per the germline V gene, CDR1 is GTSNPN and CDR2 is SVGIG (reference sequence). V lost 0 bases and J 8 bases, leaving 13 bases between the germline ends. The CDR3 sequence is 13 residues long. DNA of the CDR3: TGTGCCTGGAGTGTACAAGGGGTGACCGAAGCTTTCTTT. Encoded protein: CAWSVQGVTEAFF.

The V call is TRBV12-3 or TRBV12-4, the J call TRBJ2-2, with D perhaps TRBD2 (6 bases). This CDR3 is built from 13 residues. Deletions cut 5 bases from V and 4 bases from J, with 8 bases between. CDR3 nucleotides: TGTGCCAGCAGTCTGGGAGGCACCGGGGAGCTGTTTTTT. This sequence encodes CASSLGGTGELFF.

This chain links TRBV2 with TRBJ1-1, with 10 bases matching TRBD1. The germline gives CDR1 SNHLY, CDR2 FYNNEI. With V trimmed by 6 bases and J by 6 bases, 4 bases remained unmatched. The length of the CDR3 is 13 residues. The CDR3: CASRGQGGAEAFF. CDR3 nucleotide sequence: TGTGCCAGCAGAGGACAGGGGGGCGCTGAAGCTTTCTTT. The full variable domain, in which reference TRBV2 and TRBJ1-1 provide the parts outside the CDR3, is EPEVTQTPSHQVTQMGQEVILRCVPISNHLYFYWYRQILGQKVEFLVSFYNNEISEKSEIFDDQFSVERPDGSNFTLKIRSTKLEDSAMYFCASRGQGGAEAFFGQGTRLTVV.

The V gene is TRBV18, the J gene TRBJ2-1; D not resolved. This CDR3 has 12 amino acids. CDR1 is KGHSH, CDR2 LQKENI, per germline. The V and J ends lost 3 bases and 6 bases respectively, with 6 bases between them. The CDR3 protein is CASSPRVNEQFF. The DNA for the CDR3 is TGTGCCAGCTCACCTCGGGTCAATGAGCAGTTCTTC.

The genes are TRBV3-1 (or the pseudogene TRBV3-2) and TRBJ2-3; unclear D gene. Trimming stripped 1 base from V and 4 bases from J, with 9 bases between. The CDR3 loop spans 14 amino acids. Germline V gene lookup returns CDR1 LGHDT and CDR2 YNNKEL (reference sequence). CDR3 loop: CASSQVLIADTQYF. Written as DNA, the CDR3 is TGTGCCAGCAGCCAAGTTCTAATCGCAGATACGCAGTATTTT.

This clone has a single count. CDR3 sequence: CASSLMAQGIYGYTF. The CDR3 bases are TGTGCCAGCAGCTTAATGGCCCAGGGGATCTATGGCTACACCTTC. The chain employs TRBV7-9 and TRBJ1-2, with D perhaps matching TRBD1 (6 bases). V gave up 2 bases and J gave up 4 bases, with 14 bases separating them. From germline, CDR1 is SEHNR and CDR2 FQNEAQ (reference sequence). This CDR3 is 15 amino acids long.

This chain links TRBV19 with TRBJ2-3, with 9 bases that match TRBD1. V shed 3 bases and J 4 bases; nucleotides not matched to a gene: 5. The CDR3 has 15 amino acids. Germline assignment: CDR1 LNHDA and CDR2 SQIVND (reference sequence). The CDR3 loop is CASSIPDRGADTQYF. The CDR3 nucleotides read TGTGCCAGTAGTATCCCGGACAGGGGAGCAGATACGCAGTATTTT.

This rearrangement joins TRBV7-2 to TRBJ2-7; 10 positions match TRBD1. The CDR3 runs to 15 residues. From germline, CDR1 is SGHTA and CDR2 FQGNSA. The junction had 8 bases not matched to a gene; V was cut back by 5 bases and J by 4 bases. CDR3: CASSTNRDRGYEQYF. CDR3 in DNA: TGTGCCAGCAGCACAAACCGGGACAGGGGATACGAGCAGTACTTC.

The chain couples TRBV18 to TRBJ2-7; TRBD2 might be the D (6 bases). Trimming removed 8 bases at V and 3 bases at J, with 14 bases between. The CDR3 sequence is 13 residues long. The V gene's germline CDR1 is KGHSH and CDR2 LQKENI. The CDR3 loop reads CASARGGNYEQYF. The CDR3 region has the DNA TGTGCCAGCGCCAGAGGAGGGAACTACGAGCAGTACTTC.

The chain has TRBV19 and TRBJ2-3, with D uncertain. V lost 6 bases and J 2 bases, leaving 12 bases between the germline ends. Germline CDR1 and CDR2: LNHDA and SQIVND (reference sequence). The CDR3 is 14 amino acids. DNA of the CDR3: TGTGCCAGTAGCCTCGGGTTATTCACAGATACGCAGTATTTT. Its protein is CASSLGLFTDTQYF. Drawing the rest from reference TRBV19 and TRBJ2-3, the complete variable domain is DGGITQSPKYLFRKEGQNVTLSCEQNLNHDAMYWYRQDPGQGLRLIYYSQIVNDFQKGDIAEGYSVSREKKESFPLTVTSAQKNPTAFYLCASSLGLFTDTQYFGPGTRLTVL.

The chain joins TRBV19 to TRBJ2-1; TRBD2 aligns across 12 bases. The CDR3 spans 15 residues. V was pared by 7 bases and J by 8 bases, with 9 bases of the junction left unmatched. CDR1 and CDR2 from the germline V gene are LNHDA and SQIVND (reference sequence). The CDR3 nucleotides are TGTGCCAGTAACGCACTAGCGGGAGGTTCTGATGAGCAGTTCTTC. Protein product: CASNALAGGSDEQFF. Full variable domain (missing parts from reference TRBV19 and TRBJ2-1): DGGITQSPKYLFRKEGQNVTLSCEQNLNHDAMYWYRQDPGQGLRLIYYSQIVNDFQKGDIAEGYSVSREKKESFPLTVTSAQKNPTAFYLCASNALAGGSDEQFFGPGTRLTVL.

V is TRBV27 and J is TRBJ2-7, with 8 positions matching TRBD1. The CDR3 loop spans 14 amino acids. The V gene's germline CDR1 is MNHEY and CDR2 SMNVEV (reference sequence). V trimming: 4 bases; J trimming: 3 bases; junction bases outside the gene matches: 5. In DNA, the CDR3 is TGTGCCAGCAGTTCCCGGACAGGGAACTACGAGCAGTACTTC. It is translated as CASSSRTGNYEQYF.

The rearrangement joins TRBV2 to TRBJ2-3; TRBD1 is a possible D gene (5 bases). Trimming removed 7 bases at V and 4 bases at J, with 12 bases between. This CDR3 is 13 amino acids long. The germline CDR1 and CDR2 sequences are SNHLY and FYNNEI. CDR3 sequence: CASNRNLADTQYF. Here the CDR3 DNA reads TGTGCCAGCAACAGGAATTTGGCAGATACGCAGTATTTT. Looking up the rest from reference TRBV2 and TRBJ2-3 gives the full variable domain: EPEVTQTPSHQVTQMGQEVILRCVPISNHLYFYWYRQILGQKVEFLVSFYNNEISEKSEIFDDQFSVERPDGSNFTLKIRSTKLEDSAMYFCASNRNLADTQYFGPGTRLTVL.